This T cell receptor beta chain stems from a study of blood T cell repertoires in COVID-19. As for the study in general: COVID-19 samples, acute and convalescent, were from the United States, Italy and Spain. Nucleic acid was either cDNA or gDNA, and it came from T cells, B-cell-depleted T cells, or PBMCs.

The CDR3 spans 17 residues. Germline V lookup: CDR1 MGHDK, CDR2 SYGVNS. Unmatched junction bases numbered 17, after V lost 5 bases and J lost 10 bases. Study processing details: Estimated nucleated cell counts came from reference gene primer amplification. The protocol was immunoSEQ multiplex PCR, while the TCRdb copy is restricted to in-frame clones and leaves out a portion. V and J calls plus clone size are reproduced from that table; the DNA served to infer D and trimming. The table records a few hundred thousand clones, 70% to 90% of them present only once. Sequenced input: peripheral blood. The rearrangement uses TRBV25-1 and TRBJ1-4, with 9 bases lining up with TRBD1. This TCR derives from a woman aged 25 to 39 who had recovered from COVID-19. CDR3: CASSLPGQGSFFGKLFF. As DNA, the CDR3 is TGTGCCAGCAGTCTCCCGGGACAGGGAAGTTTTTTTGGAAAACTGTTTTTT.